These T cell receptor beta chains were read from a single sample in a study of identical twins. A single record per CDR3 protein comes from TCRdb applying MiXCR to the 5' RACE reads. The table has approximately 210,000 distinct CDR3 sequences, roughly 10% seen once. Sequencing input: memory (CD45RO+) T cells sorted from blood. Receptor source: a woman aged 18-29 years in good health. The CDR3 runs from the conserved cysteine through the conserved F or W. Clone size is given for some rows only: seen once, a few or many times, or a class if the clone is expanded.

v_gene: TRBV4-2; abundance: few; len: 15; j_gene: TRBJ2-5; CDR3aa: CASSVQRAYQETQYF
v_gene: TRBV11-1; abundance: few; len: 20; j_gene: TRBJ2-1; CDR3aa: CASGPSTTGWGEREDNEQFF
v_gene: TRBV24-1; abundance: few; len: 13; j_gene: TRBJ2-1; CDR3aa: CATGLAGVDEQFF
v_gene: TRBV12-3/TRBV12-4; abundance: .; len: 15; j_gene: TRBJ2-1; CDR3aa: CASSLFSGKDNEQFF
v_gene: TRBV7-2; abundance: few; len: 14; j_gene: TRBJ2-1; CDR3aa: CASSPQRAYNEQFF
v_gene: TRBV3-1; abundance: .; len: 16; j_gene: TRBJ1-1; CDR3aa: CASSPWTGGAGTEAFF
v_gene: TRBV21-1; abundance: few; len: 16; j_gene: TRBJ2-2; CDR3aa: CASSGTSGANTGELFF
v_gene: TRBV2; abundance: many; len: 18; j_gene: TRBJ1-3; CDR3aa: CASSFELDSGRSGNTIYF
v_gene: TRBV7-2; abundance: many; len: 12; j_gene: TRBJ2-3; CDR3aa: CASSCHTDTQYF
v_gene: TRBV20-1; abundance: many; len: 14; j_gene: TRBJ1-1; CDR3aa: CSALKGGAGTEAFF
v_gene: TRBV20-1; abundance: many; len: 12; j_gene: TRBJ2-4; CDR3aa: CSARGSKNIQYF
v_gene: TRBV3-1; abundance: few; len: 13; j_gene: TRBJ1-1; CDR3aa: CASSPHTGLEAFF
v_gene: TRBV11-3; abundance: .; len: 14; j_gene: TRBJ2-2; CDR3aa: CASSLRGRSGELFF
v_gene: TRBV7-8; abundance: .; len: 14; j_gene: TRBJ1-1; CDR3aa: CASSLGRRRTEAFF
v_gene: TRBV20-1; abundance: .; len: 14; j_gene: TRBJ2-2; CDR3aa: CSVPRQGGTGELFF